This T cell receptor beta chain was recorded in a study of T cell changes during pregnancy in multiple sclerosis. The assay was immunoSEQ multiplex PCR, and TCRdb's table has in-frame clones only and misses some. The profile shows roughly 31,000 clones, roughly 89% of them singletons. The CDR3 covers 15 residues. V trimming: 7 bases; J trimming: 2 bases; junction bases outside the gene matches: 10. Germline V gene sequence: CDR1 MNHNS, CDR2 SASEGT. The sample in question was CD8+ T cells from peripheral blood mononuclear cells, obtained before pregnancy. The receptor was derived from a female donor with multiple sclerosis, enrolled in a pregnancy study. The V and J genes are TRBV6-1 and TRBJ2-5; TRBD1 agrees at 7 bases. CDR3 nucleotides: TGTGCCAGCACCCAGGTGCCGGGACAGCAAGAGACCCAGTACTTC. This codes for CASTQVPGQQETQYF.